This T cell receptor beta chain derives from a study of T cell responses to AZD1222 COVID-19 vaccine. Assay used: immunoSEQ multiplex PCR; TCRdb lists only in-frame clones, some missing. The sample holds some 140,000 clones, 80% to 90% seen once. The sequenced sample was peripheral blood, obtained 28 days after the second AZD1222 dose. The clonotype comes from an adult who received the AZD1222 COVID-19 vaccine.

The CDR3 sequence is CASSQELSQGDTQYF. The CDR3 nucleotides are TGTGCCAGCAGCCAAGAGTTGTCTCAGGGGGATACGCAGTATTTT. The chain links TRBV4-2 to TRBJ2-3; tentative D call: TRBD1 (6 bases). The CDR3 has 15 amino acids. Between the trimmed V and J ends, which lost 0 bases and 6 bases, there was a span of 13 bases. Looked up from germline, CDR1 is LGHNA and CDR2 is YNFKEQ.